The clone carrying this T cell receptor (beta chain) was detected a few times. What it recognizes is unknown. The CDR3 length is 15 residues. The germline CDR1 and CDR2 sequences are SEHNR and FQNEAQ (reference sequence). Trimming removed 0 bases from V and 7 bases from J, with 15 bases in between. This sample was taken from a study of blood T cells in healthy people across ages. Notes on the study in general: Age brought a roughly linear fall in TCR beta diversity measured per million T cells. Diversity was higher, and naive CD4+ cells more numerous, in long-lived donors than in aged donors.

Sample-barcoded 5' priming and a J-beta primer mix drove a second PCR of 7 to 11 cycles. Paired-end reads containing CDR3 totaled no fewer than 2.5 million for each sample. TCRdb re-called the 5' RACE reads through MiXCR, storing one row per CDR3 protein. The data show approximately 1.5 million distinct CDR3 sequences, about 35% seen once. This clonotype was obtained from a woman aged 25 to 39 in good health. What was sequenced was blood. The V and J genes are TRBV7-9 and TRBJ1-2; D perhaps matches TRBD1 (6 bases). CDR3 DNA: TGTGCCAGCAGCTTAGCGACAGGTCTCGGTGGTGGCTACACCTTC. This sequence encodes CASSLATGLGGGYTF.